The text below deals with one T cell receptor (beta chain). No cognate antigen has been identified for it. Per-nucleotide qualities are absent, and no much larger clonotype sits a single base away. V is trimmed back by 4 bases and J by 15 bases, and the junction contains 14 bases that no gene match accounts for. Reading the germline V gene gives CDR1 SGHRS and CDR2 YFSETQ. The CDR3 measures 16 amino acids from cysteine to phenylalanine. Only CDR3 DNA is held: 48 bases, read in frame from base 1. Systemically healthy Caucasian individuals from Russia, 39 in total and aged about 6 to 100 years, were included as donors. Each donor gave 8.5 to 10 milliliters of peripheral blood, collected into EDTA-treated Vacutainer tubes. PBMCs were isolated by Ficoll-Paque density-gradient centrifugation, with at least 7 million obtained per sample. Total RNA was extracted from PBMCs with Trizol reagent, with at least 5 micrograms obtained per sample. Naive CD45RAhigh/CD27high T cell percentages were measured by flow cytometry on a PBMC aliquot from every donor.

This entry comes from a study of blood T cells in healthy people across ages (dated by TCRdb to between 2015 and 2016). Regarding the study in general: Template switching captured roughly one uniquely barcoded TCR beta cDNA molecule per two T cells in model experiments. To track age-related changes in TCR beta repertoire diversity, the study relied on deep sequencing normalized with unique cDNA molecular identifiers. Four age groups were formed from the donors: young (average about 16 years), middle-aged (less than 40), aged (roughly 58) and long-lived (more than 75). To avoid experimental bias, donors of different ages were randomly spread across the sequencing lanes. For two donors (one aged 18 to 30 and one aged 80 or older), the study analyzed two additional independent replicas of 1 million unique cDNA reads from the same blood draw. Summary of the overall study and its limitations: Since profiling was done on bulk unsorted PBMCs, naive and antigen-experienced compartments could not be conclusively compared. Observed TCR beta diversity per million T cells fell roughly linearly with age, and a significant reduction was already apparent by age roughly 40. There was a strong correlation between observed TCR beta diversity and the percentage of naive T cells measured by flow cytometry. Donor CMV infection status was unknown, potentially confounding age-related changes in expanded clonotypes. Compared with the aged group, more naive CD4+ T cells, fewer expanded clones and increased TCR diversity were shown by the long-lived group, suggesting age selection. Estimates of total diversity from one million sequenced T cells were regarded as lower bounds and underestimates.

The library came from 5' RACE. For sequencing, an Illumina HiSeq 2500 was employed. The second PCR ran for about 6 to 11 cycles and used a J-beta primer mix along with a sample-barcoded 5' primer. Each TCR beta cDNA molecule received a unique molecular identifier from a template-switch 5' adaptor carrying 12 random nucleotides. Each sample yielded at least 3 million CDR3-containing paired-end reads. First-strand cDNA was synthesized from all RNA with the Mint cDNA synthesis kit, primed by a TRBC-specific oligonucleotide. Following uracil-DNA glycosylase treatment, all cDNA underwent a first 18-cycle PCR with the universal primers M1SS and BC2_uni_R. Regarding the original processing steps: For normalization, 1 million high-quality reads, each with a distinct molecular identifier, were randomly selected from each sample. Instead of being binned into consensus sequences, reads that shared molecular identifiers were thrown out. MiTCR, set to a Q25 quality threshold and the strictest error-elimination algorithm, was used for CDR3 identification, clonotype clustering and error correction. A nonparametric unseen species model with Euler transformation was used to estimate a lower bound on total TCR beta diversity. Starting from the raw public reads, TCRdb applied fastp trimming at Q25, assembled clones with MiXCR and retained in-frame beta chains. Each record represents a unique CDR3 protein, reported with the most common genes and DNA among its rows. In this record, the V and J calls reflect TCRdb's handling and not the investigators' own analysis. The table for this sample lists about 1.8 million distinct CDR3 sequences; roughly 52% of them were counted only once. The top ten hold approximately 2% of the sample.

Here the chain combines TRBV5-1 and TRBJ2-1; 15 bases in the junction line up with TRBD2. Sequencing input: blood. The TCR sequence derives from a middle-aged woman in good health. The DNA is as follows: TGCGCCAGCAGCCTAGGACTAGCGGGGGGGGCTTCACTACGGTTCTTC. It codes for CASSLGLAGGASLRFF.